This T cell receptor beta chain was sequenced in a study of T cells in Graves' hyperthyroidism and ophthalmopathy. Overall study context: Upon initial diagnosis and before any treatment, peripheral blood was collected.

It was RNA transcripts that yielded the amplified TCR beta CDR3 regions. Researchers ran a first-round RT-PCR on the TCR CDR3 using the HTBI primer set. One entry per CDR3 protein, called by TCRdb with MiXCR from the multiplex PCR reads. The data contain about 600,000 distinct CDR3 sequences, approximately 15% of them seen just once; the ten biggest clones take up less than 3.5%. Points from the study as a whole: Most clonotypes that expanded in the thyroid above 0.001 also showed up in blood. Ophthalmopathy and stable hyperthyroidism were separated by a 13 V-J model.

The germline gives CDR1 GTSNPN, CDR2 SVGIG (reference sequence). After removal of 2 bases from V and 12 bases from J, the junction contained 6 bases not matched to a gene. The CDR3 loop spans 11 amino acids. In its sample, this clonotype was seen once. The target antigen is unknown. V is TRBV30 and J is TRBJ2-5; 7 bases match TRBD2. Sequencing used blood. The clonotype originates from a woman aged 40 to 50 with Graves' ophthalmopathy. The CDR3 loop is CAWSSGGSKYF. Here the CDR3 DNA reads TGTGCCTGGAGTTCCGGGGGGAGTAAGTACTTC.